Following are 5 T cell receptor beta chains from one sample sequenced in a study of cytomegalovirus exposure and HLA in healthy donors. The protocol was immunoSEQ multiplex PCR, while the TCRdb copy is restricted to in-frame clones and leaves out a portion. The sample contains about 49,000 clones, about 90% of which appear only once. The sample comprised PBMCs. The receptor source for this set is a man younger than 35 in good health and CMV-seronegative.

The V and J genes are TRBV4-1 and TRBJ2-7, with 9 bases that match TRBD1. V trimming: 4 bases; J trimming: 2 bases; junction bases outside the gene matches: 9. CDR3 size: 16 residues. Germline CDR1 is MGHRA and CDR2 is YSYEKL. CDR3 loop: CASSLSGQGGPYEQYF. Here the CDR3 DNA reads TGCGCCAGCAGCCTATCGGGACAGGGAGGTCCCTACGAGCAGTACTTC.

This clone was seen only once. This rearrangement joins TRBV27 to TRBJ2-1; 10 nucleotides line up with TRBD2. The CDR3 consists of 15 residues. The junction had 5 bases not matched to a gene; V was cut back by 5 bases and J by 4 bases. Per the germline V gene, CDR1 is MNHEY and CDR2 is SMNVEV (reference sequence). This CDR3 reads CASSRLAGTYNEQFF. Written as DNA, the CDR3 is TGTGCCAGCAGTCGACTAGCGGGCACGTACAATGAGCAGTTCTTC.

This clone was seen once. The rearrangement uses TRBV9 and TRBJ2-1; 9 bases agree with TRBD2. CDR3 length: 16 residues. Germline-derived CDR1 and CDR2 are SGDLS and YYNGEE. The V and J ends lost 1 base and 1 base, in that order; junction bases with no gene match: 3. The CDR3 region has the DNA TGTGCCAGCAGCGTAAGCCTAGCGGGGTCCTACAATGAGCAGTTCTTC. Amino acid sequence: CASSVSLAGSYNEQFF.

CDR3 sequence reads: CASSSHLPGLAGGPTGELFF. CDR3 DNA sequence: TGTGCCAGCAGCTCCCACTTACCGGGACTAGCGGGAGGGCCTACCGGGGAGCTGTTTTTT. This sequence joins TRBV7-6 and TRBJ2-2; 16 bases are shared with TRBD2. V shed 4 bases and J 5 bases; nucleotides not matched to a gene: 13. CDR1 SGHVS and CDR2 FNYEAQ come from the germline V gene. The CDR3 is 20 amino acids.

This sequence joins TRBV7-6 and TRBJ1-4; 10 positions agree with TRBD1. Losses at the gene ends were 3 bases for V and 8 bases for J; bases not matched to a gene: 6. In germline, CDR1 is SGHVS, CDR2 FNYEAQ. The CDR3 spans 15 residues. In nucleotides, the CDR3 is TGTGCCAGCAGCTTGGGACAGGGGATTCGAGAAAAACTGTTTTTT. Its protein product is CASSLGQGIREKLFF.